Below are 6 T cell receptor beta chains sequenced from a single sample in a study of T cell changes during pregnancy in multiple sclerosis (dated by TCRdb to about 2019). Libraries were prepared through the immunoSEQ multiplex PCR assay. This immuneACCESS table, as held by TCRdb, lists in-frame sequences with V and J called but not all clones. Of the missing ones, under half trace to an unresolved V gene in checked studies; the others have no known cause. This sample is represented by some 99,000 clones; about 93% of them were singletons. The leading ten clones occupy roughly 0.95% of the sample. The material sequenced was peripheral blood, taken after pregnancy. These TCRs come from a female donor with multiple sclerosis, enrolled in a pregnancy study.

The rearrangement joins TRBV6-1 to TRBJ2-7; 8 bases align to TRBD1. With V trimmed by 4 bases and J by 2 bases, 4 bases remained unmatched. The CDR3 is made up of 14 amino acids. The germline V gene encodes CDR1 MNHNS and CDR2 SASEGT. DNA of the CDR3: TGTGCCAGCAGTGCCAGACAGGGGCCCTACGAGCAGTACTTC. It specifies CASSARQGPYEQYF.

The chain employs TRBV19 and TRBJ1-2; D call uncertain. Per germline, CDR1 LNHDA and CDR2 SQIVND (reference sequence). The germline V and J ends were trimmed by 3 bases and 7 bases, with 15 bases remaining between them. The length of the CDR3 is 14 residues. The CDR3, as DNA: TGTGCCAGTAGTATCGGAGCCCAAGGAGGTGGCTACACCTTC. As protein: CASSIGAQGGGYTF.

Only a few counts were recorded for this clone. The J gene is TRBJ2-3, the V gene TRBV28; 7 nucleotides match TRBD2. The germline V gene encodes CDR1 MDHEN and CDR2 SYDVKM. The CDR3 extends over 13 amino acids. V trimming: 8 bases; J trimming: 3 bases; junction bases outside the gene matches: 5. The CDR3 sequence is CASWGGPTDTQYF. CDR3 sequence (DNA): TGTGCCAGCTGGGGGGGTCCGACAGATACGCAGTATTTT. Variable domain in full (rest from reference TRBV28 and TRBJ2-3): DVKVTQSSRYLVKRTGEKVFLECVQDMDHENMFWYRQDPGLGLRLIYFSYDVKMKEKGDIPEGYSVSREKKERFSLILESASTNQTSMYLCASWGGPTDTQYFGPGTRLTVL.

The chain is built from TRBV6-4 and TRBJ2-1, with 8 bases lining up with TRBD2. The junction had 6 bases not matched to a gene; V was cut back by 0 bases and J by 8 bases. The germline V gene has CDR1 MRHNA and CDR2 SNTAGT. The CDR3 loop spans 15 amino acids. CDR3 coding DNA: TGTGCCAGCAGTGACTCGACCCTAGCGGGCGATGAGCAGTTCTTC. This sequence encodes CASSDSTLAGDEQFF.

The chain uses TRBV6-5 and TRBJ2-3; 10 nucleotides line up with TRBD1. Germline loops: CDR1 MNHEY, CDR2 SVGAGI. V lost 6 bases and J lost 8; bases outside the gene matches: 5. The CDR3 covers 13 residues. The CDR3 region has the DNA TGTGCCAGCAGGGGACAGGGGCCTGGTACGCAGTATTTT. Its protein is CASRGQGPGTQYF.

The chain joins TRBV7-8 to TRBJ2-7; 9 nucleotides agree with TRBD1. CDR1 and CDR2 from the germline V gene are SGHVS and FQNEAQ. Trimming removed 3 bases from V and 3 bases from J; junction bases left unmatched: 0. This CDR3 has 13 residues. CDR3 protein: CASSLDRGYEQYF. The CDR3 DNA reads TGTGCCAGCAGCTTGGACAGGGGCTACGAGCAGTACTTC.